This T cell receptor beta chain was documented in a study of PD-L1 blockade in urothelial cancer. About the study: Male patients with bladder-origin urothelial cancer numbered about nine tenths of the roughly 29. Peripheral blood specimens exhibited a median yield of around 150,000 T cells.

Trimming removed 5 bases at V and 2 bases at J, with 19 bases between. Germline CDR1 SGHTA, CDR2 FQGNSA. This CDR3 is built from 17 residues. The time point denotes: pretreatment peripheral blood. Patients were living with locally advanced or metastatic urothelial carcinoma. Assay: immunoSEQ multiplex PCR; the TCRdb copy retains only in-frame clones and omits some. Among about 95,000 clones listed, almost 90% were seen once. The chain joins TRBV7-2 to TRBJ2-1; possible D gene TRBD2, 7 bases. Specimen: PBMCs, collected around atezolizumab (anti-PD-L1) treatment. The receptor comes from a man between 60 and 75 years old with urothelial cancer. CDR3 coding DNA: TGTGCCAGCAGCCCTAGGCAGGGGACTACCGCCTACAATGAGCAGTTCTTC. This encodes CASSPRQGTTAYNEQFF.